This T cell receptor beta chain was profiled in a study of blood T cell repertoires in COVID-19. The V gene's germline CDR1 is SGHTA and CDR2 FQGNSA. The V and J ends lost 2 bases and 6 bases respectively, with 8 bases between them. The CDR3 totals 12 residues. Produced via immunoSEQ multiplex PCR; TCRdb's table is partial and in-frame only. This sample has roughly 200,000 clones, with 85% to 90% found just once. This clone has more than one count but fewer than ten. The sequenced sample consisted of peripheral blood. This receptor was obtained from a man between 35 and 55 years old with active or convalescent COVID-19. This chain joins TRBV7-2 and TRBJ2-7; the D gene is possibly TRBD1 (5 bases). Here the CDR3 DNA reads TGTGCCAGCAGCTTATACCAGGGCGAGCAGTACTTC. It encodes CASSLYQGEQYF.